This TCR beta chain comes out of a study of CD8 T cells in Susac syndrome. A quantity of roughly 0.5 to 1 ug RNA underwent reverse transcription using random hexamers. The CDR3 of TCR beta was amplified by immunoSEQ multiplex PCR across 54 Vbeta and 13 Jbeta. A single record per CDR3 protein comes from TCRdb applying MiXCR to the immunoSEQ multiplex PCR reads. The sample consists of 200,000 to 250,000 distinct CDR3 sequences, roughly 96% of them appearing once. Germline loops: CDR1 SGHNT, CDR2 YENEEA. CDR3 size: 13 residues. V lost 3 bases to trimming and J lost 5 bases, with 10 bases between them. What was sequenced was CD4+ T cells from PBMCs. This rearrangement joins TRBV11-3 to TRBJ1-1; D gene uncertain. The source of this sequence is a human donor with multiple sclerosis. The CDR3 DNA reads TGTGCCAGCAGCTTGAGCGCGGGAACTGAAGCTTTCTTT. Translation gives CASSLSAGTEAFF. Full variable domain (rest looked up from reference TRBV11-3 and TRBJ1-1): EAGVVQSPRYKIIEKKQPVAFWCNPISGHNTLYWYLQNLGQGPELLIRYENEEAVDDSQLPKDRFSAERLKGVDSTLKIQPAELGDSAVYLCASSLSAGTEAFFGQGTRLTVV.